The 31 T cell receptor beta chains listed next were all sequenced from one sample in a study of T cell responses to AZD1222 COVID-19 vaccine. TCRdb's table, derived via immunoSEQ multiplex PCR, lists solely in-frame clones and lacks some. The data hold some 150,000 clones, with under 95% observed a single time. Sequenced here: peripheral blood, sampled on day 0 of AZD1222 vaccination. The source of these receptors is an adult in good health.

This sequence joins TRBV6-5 and TRBJ1-1, with D possibly matching TRBD1 (6 bases). CDR1 is MNHEY, CDR2 SVGAGI, per germline. V dropped 6 bases and J dropped 7 bases, with 21 bases sitting between them. The CDR3 spans 15 residues. CDR3 residues: CASSRNVNGGDEAFF. The CDR3 DNA follows: TGTGCCAGCAGCCGAAACGTCAACGGGGGCGATGAAGCTTTCTTT.

In this sample, this clone turned up once. V gene TRBV18 combines with J gene TRBJ1-6; TRBD1 might be the D (6 bases). The CDR3 runs 17 residues. The germline CDR1 and CDR2 sequences are KGHSH and LQKENI. Trimming removed 1 base at V and 6 bases at J, with 16 bases between. In nucleotides, the CDR3 is TGTGCCAGCTCACCACAGACGGGGCGCAGGGGTAATTCACCCCTCCACTTT. Its protein product is CASSPQTGRRGNSPLHF.

This clone showed up just a few times. This sequence joins TRBV7-2 and TRBJ2-3; D not certain. V lost 5 bases and J 2 bases, leaving 14 bases between the germline ends. This CDR3 has 15 residues. Germline-derived CDR1 and CDR2 are SGHTA and FQGNSA. Here the CDR3 reads CASSKQLLDTDTQYF. Here the CDR3 DNA reads TGTGCCAGCAGCAAACAGCTACTTGACACAGATACGCAGTATTTT.

The chain links TRBV2 to TRBJ1-2; D is uncertain. The CDR3 length is 11 residues. The germline gives CDR1 SNHLY, CDR2 FYNNEI. DNA of the CDR3: TGTGCGGGCTCTCTAGGCTATGGCTACACCTTC. Encoded protein: CAGSLGYGYTF.

This chain joins TRBV19 and TRBJ2-1; no clear D. This CDR3 contains 12 residues. Germline CDR1 is LNHDA and CDR2 is SQIVND (reference sequence). V was clipped by 1 base and J by 7 bases, with 5 bases between them. Written as DNA, the CDR3 is TGTGCCAGTAGTATAGGAACTAATGAGCAGTTCTTC. It specifies CASSIGTNEQFF.

The chain combines TRBV29-1 with TRBJ1-4, with D possibly matching TRBD1 (5 bases). The CDR3 loop spans 11 amino acids. CDR1 is SQVTM, CDR2 ANQGSEA, per germline. Trimming stripped 4 bases from V and 12 bases from J, with 12 bases between. For the CDR3, the DNA is TGCAGCGTTGCTGAGGGGAGAGAACTGTTTTTT. This translates into CSVAEGRELFF.

The chain is built from TRBV4-2 and TRBJ2-7; TRBD2 aligns across 9 bases. The CDR3 extends over 16 amino acids. The V gene end was trimmed by 0 bases and the J gene end by 5 bases; junction bases not matched to a gene: 8. Germline CDR1 LGHNA, CDR2 YNFKEQ. CDR3 amino acids: CASSQDPGGGANEQYF. CDR3 in DNA: TGTGCCAGCAGCCAAGATCCGGGCGGGGGGGCTAACGAGCAGTACTTC.

The chain has TRBV7-2 and TRBJ2-1; D call uncertain. Trimming stripped 6 bases from V and 3 bases from J, with 6 bases between. This CDR3 region has 12 residues. Germline V gene sequence: CDR1 SGHTA, CDR2 FQGNSA. CDR3 nucleotides: TGTGCCAGCAGTTTATACTACAATGAGCAGTTCTTC. This codes for CASSLYYNEQFF.

For the CDR3, the DNA is TGTGCCAGCAGCTTTTACAGGGGACCCTACGAGCAGTACTTC. It specifies CASSFYRGPYEQYF. The chain uses TRBV5-6 and TRBJ2-7; 7 nucleotides align to TRBD1. The germline V gene has CDR1 SGHDT and CDR2 YYEEEE. V lost 2 bases and J lost 2; bases outside the gene matches: 4. The length of the CDR3 is 14 residues.

The chain couples TRBV18 to TRBJ2-1; no reliable D call. The CDR3 runs to 15 residues. V was shortened by 3 bases and J by 7 bases, with 16 bases between the two germline ends. Germline assignment: CDR1 KGHSH and CDR2 LQKENI. The CDR3 DNA reads as TGTGCCAGCTCACCCCCCTCCCTTTCGCGTAATGAGCAGTTCTTC. Encoded protein: CASSPPSLSRNEQFF.

The chain carries TRBV20-1 and TRBJ1-2; D remains ambiguous. This CDR3 is built from 8 residues. The ends were cut back, 7 bases at V and 7 bases at J, with 4 bases in the middle. Per germline, CDR1 DFQATT and CDR2 SNEGSKA (reference sequence). The CDR3 bases are TGCAGTGTCGGTGGCTACACCTTC. Translated: CSVGGYTF.

This clone came up once. This CDR3 is CASNLADRNREELFF. The CDR3 DNA sequence: TGTGCCAGCAACCTCGCAGACAGGAACCGCGAGGAGCTGTTTTTT. The J gene is TRBJ2-2, the V gene TRBV28, with D possibly matching TRBD1 (6 bases). This CDR3 spans 15 amino acids. Per the germline V gene, CDR1 is MDHEN and CDR2 is SYDVKM. Trimming removed 7 bases from V and 10 bases from J, with 22 bases in between.

J is TRBJ1-2 and V is TRBV4-3, with TRBD1 as a possible D gene (6 bases). In germline, CDR1 is LGHNA, CDR2 YSLEER. Between the trimmed V and J ends, which lost 1 base and 1 base, there was a span of 22 bases. The CDR3 totals 19 residues. CDR3 protein: CASSQVIAGWTEVNYGYTF. The CDR3 DNA reads as TGCGCCAGCAGCCAAGTCATAGCAGGATGGACAGAGGTTAACTATGGCTACACCTTC.

This clone was seen just once. The V and J genes are TRBV19 and TRBJ1-3, with D unresolved. This CDR3 is 16 amino acids long. Germline values: CDR1 LNHDA, CDR2 SQIVND (reference sequence). Trimming took 5 bases from V and 0 from J, leaving 14 bases between them. The CDR3 DNA follows: TGTGCCAGTAGTCGGGAACGGGTCTTCTCTGGAAACACCATATATTTT. It specifies CASSRERVFSGNTIYF.

This clone was recorded once. This rearrangement joins TRBV27 to TRBJ1-5, with 8 bases matching TRBD1. CDR1 and CDR2 (germline): MNHEY, SMNVEV (reference sequence). The CDR3 sequence is 14 residues long. J gave up 2 bases and V 7 bases, and 4 bases lay outside the gene matches. The CDR3 reads CASMTGAGNQPQHF. CDR3 DNA sequence: TGTGCCAGCATGACAGGGGCCGGCAATCAGCCCCAGCATTTT.

This clone came up once. The chain has TRBV7-9 and TRBJ1-2; no firm D call. CDR3 length: 13 residues. V dropped 1 base and J dropped 6 bases, with 9 bases sitting between them. CDR1 and CDR2 from the germline V gene are SEHNR and FQNEAQ (reference sequence). The CDR3 sequence: CASSLGQAHGYTF. The DNA for the CDR3 is TGTGCCAGCAGCTTAGGTCAGGCGCATGGCTACACCTTC.

The chain couples TRBV15 to TRBJ2-2, with 7 positions matching TRBD1. With V trimmed by 1 base and J by 5 bases, 4 bases remained unmatched. This CDR3 spans 15 amino acids. Germline loops: CDR1 LNHNV, CDR2 YYDKDF (reference sequence). The CDR3 here is CATSRGGTETGELFF. CDR3 bases: TGTGCCACCAGCAGAGGGGGGACAGAAACCGGGGAGCTGTTTTTT.

V is TRBV6-6 and J is TRBJ1-1; no firm D call. V shed 6 bases and J shed 2 bases, with 7 bases lying between them. Germline V lookup: CDR1 MNHNY, CDR2 SVGAGI (reference sequence). The CDR3 is made up of 12 amino acids. The CDR3 here is CASRPLNTEAFF. In nucleotides, the CDR3 is TGTGCCAGCAGACCCCTCAACACTGAAGCTTTCTTT.

The chain couples TRBV7-9 to TRBJ2-7; D may correspond to TRBD1 or TRBD2 (6 bases each). The V end lost 5 bases, the J end lost 2 bases, and 22 bases lay between the germline ends. Looked up from germline, CDR1 is SEHNR and CDR2 is FQNEAQ (reference sequence). This CDR3 contains 17 residues. For the CDR3, the DNA is TGTGCCAGCAGCAAGCCCGTCTGGGGGGCAGTACCCTACGAGCAGTACTTC. The encoded protein is CASSKPVWGAVPYEQYF.

This chain joins TRBV7-8 and TRBJ2-1; 8 positions match TRBD2. V lost 4 bases and J lost 0; bases outside the gene matches: 2. CDR3 length equals 15 residues. Germline V gives CDR1 SGHVS, CDR2 FQNEAQ. The CDR3 coding sequence is TGTGCCAGCAGCTACGGGGGGGCCTCCTACAATGAGCAGTTCTTC. It specifies CASSYGGASYNEQFF.

V is TRBV5-1 and J is TRBJ2-5, with no clear D. CDR3 length equals 14 residues. CDR1 and CDR2 from the germline V gene are SGHRS and YFSETQ. The V and J ends lost 2 bases and 5 bases respectively, with 13 bases between them. The CDR3 region has the DNA TGCGCCAGCAGCTTTATGAAGGTTGACGAGACCCAGTACTTC. Protein sequence: CASSFMKVDETQYF.

This chain joins TRBV3-1 (or the pseudogene TRBV3-2) and TRBJ2-7; perhaps TRBD2 as D (5 bases). CDR3 length: 14 residues. Trimming took 1 base from V and 2 from J, leaving 9 bases between them. Germline CDR1 and CDR2: LGHDT and YNNKEL (reference sequence). CDR3 region: CASSQVAGAYEQYF. CDR3 nucleotide sequence: TGTGCCAGCAGCCAAGTAGCCGGGGCCTACGAGCAGTACTTC.

This chain joins TRBV4-1 and TRBJ2-2; 8 nucleotides match TRBD2. V lost 4 bases and J lost 5; bases outside the gene matches: 9. CDR3 length equals 16 residues. Germline values: CDR1 MGHRA, CDR2 YSYEKL. CDR3 sequence reads: CASSPAGGLWTGELFF. The CDR3 nucleotides read TGCGCCAGCAGCCCTGCGGGGGGACTATGGACCGGGGAGCTGTTTTTT.

The chain recombines TRBV5-4 with TRBJ2-2; D not resolved. Germline values: CDR1 SGHNT, CDR2 YYREEE (reference sequence). V was cut by 4 bases and J by 6 bases, with 7 bases left in between. CDR3 size: 12 residues. For the CDR3, the DNA is TGTGCCAGCAGCCTTGGGGCCGGGGAGCTGTTTTTT. Translated, it gives CASSLGAGELFF.

The chain carries TRBV6-5 and TRBJ2-2, with D uncertain. V was clipped by 7 bases and J by 6 bases, with 6 bases between them. The CDR3 extends over 11 amino acids. Germline assignment: CDR1 MNHEY and CDR2 SVGAGI. Here the CDR3 reads CASKEPGELFF. DNA for the CDR3: TGTGCCAGCAAGGAGCCCGGGGAGCTGTTTTTT.

J is TRBJ1-1 and V is TRBV7-2, with a tentative D call TRBD1 (5 bases). V was shortened by 2 bases and J by 7 bases, with 11 bases between the two germline ends. The CDR3 extends over 13 amino acids. Germline CDR1 is SGHTA and CDR2 is FQGNSA. The CDR3 DNA reads as TGTGCCAGCAGCTTAAGCCAGGGTGGTGAAGCTTTCTTT. Protein sequence: CASSLSQGGEAFF. The complete variable domain, with remaining parts taken from reference TRBV7-2 and TRBJ1-1, reads GAGVSQSPSNKVTEKGKDVELRCDPISGHTALYWYRQSLGQGLEFLIYFQGNSAPDKSGLPSDRFSAERTGGSVSTLTIQRTQQEDSAVYLCASSLSQGGEAFFGQGTRLTVV.

In DNA form, the CDR3 reads TGCGCCAGCAGCTTGGGCAGGGACTACGAGCAGTACTTC. This sequence encodes CASSLGRDYEQYF. The genes are TRBV5-1 and TRBJ2-7, with D perhaps TRBD1 (5 bases). Trimming shortened V by 0 bases and J by 3 bases, and 7 bases separated the two germline ends. The germline V gene has CDR1 SGHRS and CDR2 YFSETQ. This CDR3 has 13 residues.

The chain has TRBV7-6 and TRBJ2-1; 9 bases line up with TRBD2. CDR1 and CDR2 from the germline V gene are SGHVS and FNYEAQ. With V trimmed by 5 bases and J by 4 bases, 6 bases remained unmatched. This CDR3 has 15 amino acids. The CDR3 region is CASSPLAGEYNEQFF. DNA of the CDR3: TGTGCCAGCAGCCCCTTAGCGGGGGAATACAATGAGCAGTTCTTC. The full variable domain, with the rest looked up from reference TRBV7-6 and TRBJ2-1, is GAGVSQSPRYKVTKRGQDVALRCDPISGHVSLYWYRQALGQGPEFLTYFNYEAQQDKSGLPNDRFSAERPEGSISTLTIQRTEQRDSAMYRCASSPLAGEYNEQFFGPGTRLTVL.

The genes are TRBV7-9 and TRBJ2-5, with 7 positions matching TRBD2. The CDR3 extends over 16 amino acids. Germline CDR1 is SEHNR and CDR2 is FQNEAQ (reference sequence). V was clipped by 5 bases and J by 5 bases; unmatched bases: 14. The DNA of the CDR3 is TGTGCCAGCAGCCGAACACCCCGACTAGCCGGGGAGACCCAGTACTTC. This encodes CASSRTPRLAGETQYF.

The V call is TRBV10-3, the J call TRBJ1-1; the D is unclear. The germline V and J ends were trimmed by 9 bases and 0 bases, with 17 bases remaining between them. The CDR3 totals 15 residues. Germline V CDR1 and CDR2: ENHRY, SYGVKD. CDR3 sequence (DNA): TGTGCCATTAGGGCCCTCCTAACCATGAACACTGAAGCTTTCTTT. Translating gives CAIRALLTMNTEAFF.

V gene TRBV5-1 combines with J gene TRBJ2-7; 8 bases match TRBD2. Germline V gene lookup returns CDR1 SGHRS and CDR2 YFSETQ. This CDR3 has 14 residues. Trimming took 3 bases from V and 2 from J; bases not matched to a gene: 4. The CDR3 sequence is CASSSGGTPYEQYF. The CDR3, as DNA: TGCGCCAGCAGCTCGGGAGGGACCCCCTACGAGCAGTACTTC.